This record covers a single TCR beta chain. The assay was immunoSEQ multiplex PCR, and TCRdb's table has in-frame clones only and misses some. The repertoire holds 350,000 to 500,000 clones, with roughly 91% as singletons. Treatment described: some 20 received Ad26.COV2.S at low or high dose, single or two shots; 5 received placebo; per-sample allocation not given. On day 63 after the first injection, vaccine and placebo recipients gave samples. The trim removed 3 bases at V and 7 bases at J, leaving 10 bases unmatched. Germline-derived CDR1 and CDR2 are KGHSH and LQKENI. This CDR3 is built from 16 residues. This specimen belongs to a study of Ad26.COV2.S vaccination and SARS-CoV-2 variants.

The source of this sequence is a person between 18 and 60 years old who received the Ad26.COV2.S COVID-19 vaccine or a placebo. The sample in question was peripheral blood, obtained in a trial of Ad26.COV2.S vaccine versus placebo. The rearrangement links TRBV18 to TRBJ1-5, with 9 nucleotides matching TRBD1. The CDR3 sequence is CASSPRGQGGGQPQHF. For the CDR3, the DNA is TGTGCCAGCTCACCGAGGGGACAGGGAGGAGGCCAGCCCCAGCATTTT. The complete variable domain, with remaining parts taken from reference TRBV18 and TRBJ1-5, reads NAGVMQNPRHLVRRRGQEARLRCSPMKGHSHVYWYRQLPEEGLKFMVYLQKENIIDESGMPKERFSAEFPKEGPSILRIQQVVRGDSAAYFCASSPRGQGGGQPQHFGDGTRLSIL.